Presented here are 27 T cell receptor beta chains from one specimen sequenced in a study of shared clonotypes between healthy human individuals. Profiling relied on immunoSEQ multiplex PCR, and the TCRdb table lists in-frame clones only, not all of them. The table includes 2 million to 3 million clones, approximately 93% detected once. Sequenced material: naive CD4+ T cells from PBMCs. Specified subset: CD45RA+ positively selected. The source is a man aged 18 to 30 in good health. Some clones in this sample may be carry-over from other donors' samples.

The rearrangement links TRBV10-3 to TRBJ1-2; D is undetermined. Trimming took 2 bases from V and 2 from J, leaving 9 bases between them. CDR3 size: 14 residues. Per the germline V gene, CDR1 is ENHRY and CDR2 is SYGVKD. The CDR3 DNA reads TGTGCCATCAGTGAGGGGATAGGAAACTATGGCTACACCTTC. It encodes CAISEGIGNYGYTF.

This rearrangement joins TRBV28 to TRBJ2-5; 7 positions match TRBD1. The CDR3 runs to 14 residues. J gave up 5 bases and V 7 bases, and 10 bases lay outside the gene matches. The V gene's germline CDR1 is MDHEN and CDR2 SYDVKM. The CDR3 protein is CASKLRQGWETQYF. CDR3 nucleotides: TGTGCCAGCAAGCTCCGACAGGGCTGGGAGACCCAGTACTTC.

The gene calls are TRBV6-5 and TRBJ2-2, with 8 bases matching TRBD1. CDR3 length equals 14 residues. J gave up 5 bases and V 6 bases, and 5 bases lay outside the gene matches. The germline V gene encodes CDR1 MNHEY and CDR2 SVGAGI. The CDR3 coding sequence is TGTGCCAGCAGCTGGACAGGGAGGACCGGGGAGCTGTTTTTT. Protein sequence: CASSWTGRTGELFF.

V gene TRBV29-1 combines with J gene TRBJ2-5, with a tentative D call TRBD1 (6 bases). The DNA end is more similar to TRBJ2-7, so the J call may be wrong. Germline V lookup: CDR1 SQVTM, CDR2 ANQGSEA. This CDR3 has 14 residues. This CDR3 is CSVNPGTRSYEQYF. DNA for the CDR3: TGCAGCGTTAATCCCGGGACAAGATCCTACGAGCAGTACTTC.

This clone occurred once. The CDR3 loop reads CASSPLSRPTDTQYF. The CDR3 DNA reads as TGTGCCAGCTCACCTCTATCCAGACCCACAGATACGCAGTATTTT. The chain is built from TRBV18 and TRBJ2-3; D unresolved. CDR3 size: 15 residues. Germline V gives CDR1 KGHSH, CDR2 LQKENI. The germline V and J ends were trimmed by 3 bases and 2 bases, with 12 bases remaining between them.

V usage is TRBV9 and J usage is TRBJ1-1, with D perhaps matching TRBD1 (5 bases). The V gene lost 2 bases and the J gene lost 7 bases, with 12 bases spanning the gap. CDR1 is SGDLS and CDR2 is YYNGEE in the germline V gene. This CDR3 region has 13 residues. As DNA, the CDR3 is TGTGCCAGCAGCGTTAAGGGGACGGGTGAAGCTTTCTTT. Amino acid sequence: CASSVKGTGEAFF.

The V gene is TRBV6-5, the J gene TRBJ1-4; TRBD1 agrees at 8 bases. Germline assignment: CDR1 MNHEY and CDR2 SVGAGI. V lost 7 bases and J lost 4; bases outside the gene matches: 5. The CDR3 is 14 residues long. CDR3 amino acids: CASTRDRSNEKLFF. The CDR3 DNA follows: TGTGCCAGCACCCGGGACAGGAGTAATGAAAAACTGTTTTTT.

J is TRBJ2-7 and V is TRBV6-1, with a tentative D call TRBD2 (5 bases). The germline V gene has CDR1 MNHNS and CDR2 SASEGT. CDR3 size: 15 residues. V shed 4 bases and J shed 7 bases, with 20 bases lying between them. The CDR3 reads CASSGRPAASVEQYF. CDR3 sequence (DNA): TGTGCCAGCAGTGGACGTCCAGCGGCCTCAGTAGAGCAGTACTTC.

The chain uses TRBV10-3 and TRBJ2-3; TRBD1 aligns across 8 bases. The CDR3 is made up of 14 amino acids. Germline V gene sequence: CDR1 ENHRY, CDR2 SYGVKD. V gave up 10 bases and J gave up 3 bases; unmatched junction bases: 9. The CDR3 DNA reads TGTGCCACTACCGGGACAGGAAAGACAGATACGCAGTATTTT. Protein product: CATTGTGKTDTQYF.

This chain connects TRBV5-3 to TRBJ1-2; TRBD1 might be the D (5 bases). TRBV5-3 is filed as an ORF, its function uncertain. The V end was cut by 4 bases, the J end by 5 bases, with 15 bases between. This CDR3 comprises 14 residues. Here the CDR3 DNA reads TGTGCCAGAAGCGCTGACAGATATATTTATGGCTACACCTTC. Translating gives CARSADRYIYGYTF.

The chain has TRBV28 and TRBJ2-7, with TRBD1 matching over 7 bases. Germline lookup yields CDR1 MDHEN and CDR2 SYDVKM. Germline trimming cut 4 bases from V and 3 bases from J; bases unmatched to any gene: 12. The CDR3 has 16 amino acids. The CDR3 bases are TGTGCCAGCAGTTCCGATCTGACAGGGTCAGACTACGAGCAGTACTTC. This codes for CASSSDLTGSDYEQYF.

CDR3 in DNA: TGTGCCAGTAGGACGGGTGGTAACGTGGGAGCCAACGGTGGCTACACCTTC. Its protein product is CASRTGGNVGANGGYTF. The genes are TRBV19 and TRBJ1-2; D ambiguous. This CDR3 contains 17 residues. Germline CDR1 LNHDA, CDR2 SQIVND (reference sequence). Between the trimmed V and J ends, which lost 6 bases and 7 bases, there was a span of 27 bases.

The chain couples TRBV2 to TRBJ2-7; the D is unclear. Germline loops: CDR1 SNHLY, CDR2 FYNNEI. CDR3 length: 12 amino acids. The germline V and J ends were trimmed by 8 bases and 0 bases, with 8 bases remaining between them. The CDR3 bases are TGTGCCAGCGGGCCCGGCTCCTACGAGCAGTACTTC. It yields the protein CASGPGSYEQYF.

The chain employs TRBV5-1 and TRBJ2-2, with D perhaps assigned TRBD1 or TRBD2 (5 bases each). Germline V gene lookup returns CDR1 SGHRS and CDR2 YFSETQ. The CDR3 covers 15 residues. Trimming took off 0 bases at V and 6 bases at J, with 12 bases between the two ends. CDR3 DNA: TGCGCCAGCAGCTTGGCCTTAGGGACGGCCGGGGAGCTGTTTTTT. Its protein is CASSLALGTAGELFF.

This clone was seen a handful of times. V usage is TRBV7-8 and J usage is TRBJ1-1; D is unclear. The CDR3 has 14 residues. The germline V and J ends were trimmed by 1 base and 1 base, with 7 bases remaining between them. Germline-derived CDR1 and CDR2 are SGHVS and FQNEAQ. CDR3 DNA sequence: TGTGCCAGCAGCTTAGAGAATGGGAACACTGAAGCTTTCTTT. Translation: CASSLENGNTEAFF.

The V call is TRBV28, the J call TRBJ1-2, with D possibly being TRBD1 (6 bases). CDR1 and CDR2 from the germline V gene are MDHEN and SYDVKM. This CDR3 is 16 amino acids long. V was cut by 2 bases and J by 1 base, with 14 bases left in between. The CDR3 nucleotides read TGTGCCAGCAGTTTAAGAGGCACAGGGCTTAACTATGGCTACACCTTC. Residues: CASSLRGTGLNYGYTF.

This chain joins TRBV7-9 and TRBJ1-5; the D is unclear. V lost 5 bases and J lost 3, with 11 bases in between. Germline loops: CDR1 SEHNR, CDR2 FQNEAQ (reference sequence). The CDR3 totals 14 residues. CDR3 sequence reads: CASSVRGANQPQHF. The CDR3 DNA reads as TGTGCCAGCAGCGTCCGGGGTGCCAATCAGCCCCAGCATTTT.

The V call is TRBV6-5, the J call TRBJ2-7; D not resolved. The V gene lost 10 bases and the J gene lost 1 base, with 5 bases spanning the gap. The CDR3 is made up of 10 amino acids. CDR1 and CDR2 from the germline V gene are MNHEY and SVGAGI. This CDR3 is CATWSYEQYF. The CDR3 DNA sequence: TGTGCCACGTGGTCCTACGAGCAGTACTTC.

For this clone: Different DNA sequences within this sample yield the same CDR3. V is TRBV6-5 and J is TRBJ1-1, with TRBD1 identical over 7 bases. This CDR3 has 13 amino acids. V lost 6 bases and J lost 2; bases outside the gene matches: 3. CDR1 is MNHEY and CDR2 is SVGAGI in the germline V gene. The CDR3 sequence is CASRGTANTEAFF. The CDR3 DNA reads TGTGCCAGCAGGGGGACAGCTAACACTGAAGCTTTCTTT.

The J gene is TRBJ2-1, the V gene TRBV2; 13 positions agree with TRBD2. With V trimmed by 2 bases and J by 7 bases, 2 bases remained unmatched. CDR1 SNHLY and CDR2 FYNNEI come from the germline V gene. The CDR3 is 15 residues long. In nucleotides, the CDR3 is TGTGCCAGCAGTGAACAGGGACTAGCGGGGAATGAGCAGTTCTTC. Translated: CASSEQGLAGNEQFF. The full variable domain, its missing parts supplied by reference TRBV2 and TRBJ2-1, is EPEVTQTPSHQVTQMGQEVILRCVPISNHLYFYWYRQILGQKVEFLVSFYNNEISEKSEIFDDQFSVERPDGSNFTLKIRSTKLEDSAMYFCASSEQGLAGNEQFFGPGTRLTVL.

The rearrangement joins TRBV4-1 to TRBJ1-4; 10 bases line up with TRBD1. CDR1 is MGHRA, CDR2 YSYEKL, per germline. The ends lost 4 bases at V and 7 bases at J; junction bases unmatched: 6. This CDR3 contains 15 residues. For the CDR3, the DNA is TGCGCCAGCAGCCCGGACAGGGGGAGTGGTGAAAAACTGTTTTTT. It translates to CASSPDRGSGEKLFF.

The chain's CDR3 is CASSPTLNQNSNQPQHF. The CDR3 DNA reads as TGTGCCAGCTCACCCACCCTGAACCAAAATAGCAATCAGCCCCAGCATTTT. This chain connects TRBV18 to TRBJ1-5; D remains ambiguous. V was trimmed by 3 bases and J by 0 bases, leaving 15 bases between them. The CDR3 has 17 amino acids. Germline values: CDR1 KGHSH, CDR2 LQKENI.

Comments on this clone: The sample carries other DNA sequences with the same CDR3. The chain employs TRBV18 and TRBJ1-1; D is ambiguous. CDR1 is KGHSH and CDR2 is LQKENI in the germline V gene. Trimming left V 4 bases short and J 4 bases short, with 10 bases between. CDR3 length: 13 amino acids. CDR3 coding DNA: TGTGCCAGCTCACTCGACCGGGGCACTGAAGCTTTCTTT. This sequence encodes CASSLDRGTEAFF.

The V call is TRBV11-2, the J call TRBJ2-2, with D possibly being TRBD1 (6 bases). CDR1 SGHAT and CDR2 FQNNGV come from the germline V gene. The length of the CDR3 is 15 residues. V shed 2 bases and J shed 2 bases, with 9 bases lying between them. The DNA for the CDR3 is TGTGCCAGCAGCTTAACAGGGCCAAACACCGGGGAGCTGTTTTTT. Its translation is CASSLTGPNTGELFF. The variable domain in full, completed from reference TRBV11-2 and TRBJ2-2, reads EAGVAQSPRYKIIEKRQSVAFWCNPISGHATLYWYQQILGQGPKLLIQFQNNGVVDDSQLPKDRFSAERLKGVDSTLKIQPAKLEDSAVYLCASSLTGPNTGELFFGEGSRLTVL.

The chain has TRBV5-6 and TRBJ2-2, with 9 bases aligning to TRBD1. V lost 6 bases, J lost 3 bases, and 12 bases stayed unmatched. CDR1 and CDR2 (germline): SGHDT, YYEEEE. This CDR3 comprises 17 residues. The CDR3 nucleotides are TGTGCCAGCACCGAACAACAGGGGGCGGGGTACACCGGGGAGCTGTTTTTT. As protein: CASTEQQGAGYTGELFF.

V usage is TRBV6-1 and J usage is TRBJ2-5, with TRBD2 matching 7 bases. With 4 bases clipped from V and 4 bases from J, the junction kept 3 bases outside the gene matches. The germline V gene has CDR1 MNHNS and CDR2 SASEGT. The CDR3 sequence is 13 residues long. The CDR3 DNA follows: TGTGCCAGCAGTGTCAGGGAGGGAGAGACCCAGTACTTC. Translation gives CASSVREGETQYF.

The chain employs TRBV28 and TRBJ2-7, with 8 bases aligning to TRBD1. Trimming removed 4 bases from V and 2 bases from J; junction bases left unmatched: 4. Germline CDR1 MDHEN, CDR2 SYDVKM. The CDR3 has 14 amino acids. CDR3 loop: CASSSPGGAYEQYF. CDR3 coding DNA: TGTGCCAGCAGTTCCCCAGGGGGCGCCTACGAGCAGTACTTC.